The TCR beta chain described here comes from a study of blood T cell repertoires in COVID-19. Sequencing was performed with immunoSEQ multiplex PCR; in TCRdb, only in-frame clones are kept and a portion is missing. The repertoire includes hundreds of thousands of clones, about 88% of them detected once, and 0.8% to 0.9% sits in the top ten. V dropped 3 bases and J dropped 1 base, with 8 bases sitting between them. The CDR3 totals 14 residues. Germline assignment: CDR1 MGHDK and CDR2 SYGVNS. The J gene is TRBJ2-3, the V gene TRBV25-1; TRBD1 is a possible D gene (5 bases). The clonotype was recovered from a young man with COVID-19, enrolled during active disease. Material: peripheral blood. CDR3 amino acids: CASSDGRGTDTQYF. Written as DNA, the CDR3 is TGTGCCAGCAGTGACGGCAGGGGCACAGATACGCAGTATTTT.